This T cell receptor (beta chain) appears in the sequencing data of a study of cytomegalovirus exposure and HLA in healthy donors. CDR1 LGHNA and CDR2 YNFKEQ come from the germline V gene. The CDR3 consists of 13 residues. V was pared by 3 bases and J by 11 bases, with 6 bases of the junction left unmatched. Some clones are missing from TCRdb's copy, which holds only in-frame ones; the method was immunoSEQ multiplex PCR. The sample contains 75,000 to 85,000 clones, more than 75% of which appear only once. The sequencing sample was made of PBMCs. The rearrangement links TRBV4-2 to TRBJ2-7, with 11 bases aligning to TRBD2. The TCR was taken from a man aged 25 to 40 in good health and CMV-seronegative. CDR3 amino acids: CASSQKTLAGEYF. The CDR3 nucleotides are TGTGCCAGCAGCCAGAAAACACTAGCGGGGGAGTACTTC.